This TCR beta chain originates from a study of T cell responses to AZD1222 COVID-19 vaccine. This CDR3 has 15 amino acids. V was pared by 2 bases and J by 4 bases, with 12 bases between. Germline assignment: CDR1 MNHNS and CDR2 SASEGT. Libraries were prepared by immunoSEQ multiplex PCR; TCRdb keeps only in-frame clonotypes and omits some of them. The table has roughly 67,000 clones, 80% to 90% seen once; the top ten hold roughly 28%. Regarding this clone: The antigen is unknown.

Study-wide points: Breadth and depth of Spike-specific TCRs rose after two AZD1222 doses.

It was second doses at about 4 or about 12 weeks that were pooled. V and J are TRBV6-1 and TRBJ2-1; possible D gene TRBD2, 6 bases. This receptor was identified in an adult who received the AZD1222 COVID-19 vaccine. This sample comprised peripheral blood, obtained 28 days after the second AZD1222 dose. The CDR3 DNA is TGTGCCAGCAGTGAACTTCGGGGGATATACAATGAGCAGTTCTTC. It encodes CASSELRGIYNEQFF.